Listed here are 10 T cell receptor beta chains from one sample, sequenced in a study of cytomegalovirus exposure and HLA in healthy donors. With 60 Vbeta and 13 Jbeta primers, the PCR was carried out. Generated by immunoSEQ multiplex PCR, the TCRdb table keeps only in-frame clones and is missing some. The sample includes 170,000 or so clones, approximately 84% seen only once; the top ten take less than 0.4%. The sample taken for sequencing was PBMCs. These receptors originate from a boy between 2 and 10 years old in good health and CMV-seronegative.

The table lists this clone with a few counts. The chain uses TRBV5-1 and TRBJ2-3; maybe TRBD2 (6 bases). Trimming pared 1 base from V and 2 bases from J, leaving 11 bases between. Germline CDR1 SGHRS, CDR2 YFSETQ. The CDR3 covers 15 residues. CDR3: CASSLSGGNTDTQYF. Here the CDR3 DNA reads TGCGCCAGCAGCTTGAGTGGCGGGAACACAGATACGCAGTATTTT.

The rearrangement joins TRBV6-5 to TRBJ1-4; D perhaps matches TRBD1 (6 bases). Trimming pared 2 bases from V and 0 bases from J, leaving 7 bases between. The CDR3 sequence is 15 residues long. The V gene's germline CDR1 is MNHEY and CDR2 SVGAGI. In DNA form, the CDR3 reads TGTGCCAGCAGTTACACAGGGCCAACTAATGAAAAACTGTTTTTT. This sequence encodes CASSYTGPTNEKLFF.

J is TRBJ1-5 and V is TRBV7-8; 8 bases align to TRBD1. The germline gives CDR1 SGHVS, CDR2 FQNEAQ. V shed 5 bases and J 0 bases; nucleotides not matched to a gene: 6. The CDR3 spans 16 residues. Here the CDR3 reads CASSTGQGGSNQPQHF. The CDR3 nucleotides are TGTGCCAGCAGCACCGGACAGGGAGGTAGCAATCAGCCCCAGCATTTT.

J is TRBJ2-3 and V is TRBV6-6, with a possible D match to TRBD1 (6 bases). The CDR3 loop spans 12 amino acids. V was cut by 7 bases and J by 5 bases, with 10 bases left in between. Germline assignment: CDR1 MNHNY and CDR2 SVGAGI (reference sequence). The CDR3 DNA sequence: TGTGCCAGCAAATTCAGGGGAGATACGCAGTATTTT. Amino acid sequence: CASKFRGDTQYF.

This sequence joins TRBV7-3 and TRBJ2-1; D unresolved. CDR3 length: 15 amino acids. Looked up from germline, CDR1 is SGHTA and CDR2 is FQGTGA. V was trimmed by 1 base and J by 7 bases, leaving 14 bases between them. DNA for the CDR3: TGTGCCAGCAGCTTAATGTCAATCGTCCGGAATGAGCAGTTCTTC. It translates to CASSLMSIVRNEQFF.

This clone was seen a single time. The CDR3 here is CASSHRLAGARTDTQYF. CDR3 in DNA: TGTGCCAGCAGCCACCGACTAGCGGGAGCGCGTACAGATACGCAGTATTTT. This chain connects TRBV14 to TRBJ2-3; 12 bases match TRBD2. The J segment lost 3 bases and the V segment lost 3 bases, leaving 7 bases of the junction unmatched. This CDR3 is 17 amino acids long. Germline loops: CDR1 SGHDN, CDR2 FVKESK.

A few counts support this clone. The chain recombines TRBV10-3 with TRBJ1-5, with 10 bases that match TRBD1. The V gene's germline CDR1 is ENHRY and CDR2 SYGVKD. The CDR3 consists of 17 residues. The V and J ends lost 0 bases and 3 bases, in that order; junction bases with no gene match: 5. The CDR3 DNA reads TGTGCCATCAGTGAGTCAGTGGGACAGGGGATCAATCAGCCCCAGCATTTT. It is translated as CAISESVGQGINQPQHF.

In its sample, this clone was seen once. V gene TRBV25-1 combines with J gene TRBJ2-2, with a tentative D call TRBD1 (6 bases). The germline V gene encodes CDR1 MGHDK and CDR2 SYGVNS. With 10 bases removed from V and 6 bases from J, the gap between germline ends came to 24 bases. This CDR3 contains 16 residues. The CDR3 here is CATEGTTGASSGELFF. DNA of the CDR3: TGTGCCACCGAGGGGACAACCGGAGCGTCGTCCGGGGAGCTGTTTTTT.

The rearrangement links TRBV18 to TRBJ2-1, with D hard to call. Trimming took off 4 bases at V and 0 bases at J, with 10 bases between the two ends. The CDR3 covers 15 residues. CDR1 is KGHSH, CDR2 LQKENI, per germline. The CDR3 region has the DNA TGTGCCAGCTCACTTGTCCCTAGCTCCTACAATGAGCAGTTCTTC. Its protein is CASSLVPSSYNEQFF.

This chain uses TRBV2 with TRBJ2-7; 8 positions match TRBD1. Germline CDR1 is SNHLY and CDR2 is FYNNEI. V shed 6 bases, J shed 1 base, and the junction held 8 bases outside the gene matches. The CDR3 runs 15 residues. CDR3 residues: CASRADRDSSYEQYF. CDR3 nucleotide sequence: TGTGCCAGCAGAGCGGACAGGGATTCTTCCTACGAGCAGTACTTC. Together with reference TRBV2 and TRBJ2-7, the CDR3 gives the full variable domain: EPEVTQTPSHQVTQMGQEVILRCVPISNHLYFYWYRQILGQKVEFLVSFYNNEISEKSEIFDDQFSVERPDGSNFTLKIRSTKLEDSAMYFCASRADRDSSYEQYFGPGTRLTVT.